This T cell receptor beta chain stems from a study of beta chain features in type 1 diabetes. General observations from the study: All four CD4+ subsets of Type 1 diabetes patients contained TCRB CDR3s that were moderately but significantly shorter. Using cDNA template may skew counts toward highly expressing activated cells. It was not settled here whether HLA type affects TCRB rearrangement.

Of note for this clone: The antigen is undetermined.

Expressed TCRB transcripts were sequenced because the entire RNA isolate underwent reverse transcription. Sequencing used immunoSEQ multiplex PCR; TCRdb keeps in-frame clones, though not all of them. The sample lists about 150,000 clones; roughly 10% were seen once. This CDR3 region has 13 residues. Germline CDR1 is SGDLS and CDR2 is YYNGEE. Trimming removed 2 bases from V and 7 bases from J, with 12 bases in between. A CD45RO/CCR7/CD25/CD127/CD95/CD27 panel sorted naive, central memory, regulatory and stem cell-like memory CD4+ cells. This receptor was taken from a man aged 18 to 29 in good health. Sample: central memory CD4+ T cells from blood. The V call is TRBV9, the J call TRBJ1-2; TRBD1 might be the D (6 bases). CDR3 DNA: TGTGCCAGCAGCGTGGACAGTGCGGGTGGCTACACCTTC. This sequence encodes CASSVDSAGGYTF.